This TCR beta chain was observed in a study of CD8 T cells in Susac syndrome. The CDR3 is 12 amino acids. The germline V and J ends were trimmed by 5 bases and 7 bases, with 8 bases remaining between them. Germline CDR1 reads MGHRA; CDR2 reads YSYEKL. 0.5 to 1 ug RNA was reverse transcribed with random hexamers. TCRdb recomputed calls from the immunoSEQ multiplex PCR reads with MiXCR, one row per CDR3 protein. The sample lists 190,000 or so distinct CDR3 sequences, approximately 95% occurring once. The chain joins TRBV4-1 to TRBJ1-4; D not resolved. The specimen was CD4+ T cells from PBMCs. The receptor comes from a human donor with multiple sclerosis. CDR3 nucleotide sequence: TGCGCCAGCAGCTGGGCAGGTGAAAAACTGTTTTTT. Residues: CASSWAGEKLFF.